A single sample gave rise to the 17 T cell receptor beta chains below, sequenced in a study of T cell changes during pregnancy in multiple sclerosis. The table came from immunoSEQ multiplex PCR; TCRdb's copy has only in-frame clones and leaves some out. Of roughly 86,000 clones in the sample, 85% to 95% were seen once. The input for sequencing was peripheral blood, taken in the first trimester of pregnancy. The receptors here all came from a female donor with multiple sclerosis, enrolled in a pregnancy study.

The chain has TRBV19 and TRBJ1-1, with D hard to call. This CDR3 region has 13 residues. Germline-derived CDR1 and CDR2 are LNHDA and SQIVND (reference sequence). V was pared by 4 bases and J by 2 bases, with 8 bases between. DNA of the CDR3: TGTGCCAGTAGTACCGGGTTTAACACTGAAGCTTTCTTT. Protein sequence: CASSTGFNTEAFF. Full variable domain (missing parts from reference TRBV19 and TRBJ1-1): DGGITQSPKYLFRKEGQNVTLSCEQNLNHDAMYWYRQDPGQGLRLIYYSQIVNDFQKGDIAEGYSVSREKKESFPLTVTSAQKNPTAFYLCASSTGFNTEAFFGQGTRLTVV.

The V call is TRBV19, the J call TRBJ2-5, with TRBD1 matching over 7 bases. The J segment lost 1 base and the V segment lost 4 bases, leaving 9 bases of the junction unmatched. This CDR3 region has 16 residues. Germline assignment: CDR1 LNHDA and CDR2 SQIVND (reference sequence). In DNA form, the CDR3 reads TGTGCCAGTAGTAACCAAGCCGGGACAGCCCAAGAGACCCAGTACTTC. This gives the protein CASSNQAGTAQETQYF.

The chain uses TRBV30 and TRBJ1-1; D remains ambiguous. V shed 4 bases and J shed 6 bases, with 9 bases lying between them. The V gene's germline CDR1 is GTSNPN and CDR2 SVGIG (reference sequence). The CDR3 runs 11 residues. The CDR3: CAWTTDPEAFF. DNA of the CDR3: TGTGCCTGGACCACTGATCCTGAAGCTTTCTTT.

The V gene is TRBV18, the J gene TRBJ2-1; TRBD1 matches 7 bases. CDR1 and CDR2 (germline): KGHSH, LQKENI. J gave up 10 bases and V 4 bases, and 4 bases lay outside the gene matches. The CDR3 is 12 amino acids. The CDR3 DNA follows: TGTGCCAGCTCACAGGGGGCCCGAGAGCAGTTCTTC. The encoded protein is CASSQGAREQFF.

The chain is built from TRBV6-1 and TRBJ2-7; TRBD1 matches 9 bases. V shed 6 bases, J shed 0 bases, and the junction held 6 bases outside the gene matches. In germline, CDR1 is MNHNS, CDR2 SASEGT. The CDR3 has 15 amino acids. CDR3 bases: TGTGCCAGCAGACCCGGGACAGGGCTCTCCTACGAGCAGTACTTC. Encoded protein: CASRPGTGLSYEQYF.

The genes are TRBV28 and TRBJ1-2, with 8 bases identical to TRBD1. This CDR3 spans 14 amino acids. The trim removed 6 bases at V and 4 bases at J, leaving 7 bases unmatched. Germline CDR1 reads MDHEN; CDR2 reads SYDVKM. CDR3 loop: CASRLQGVLYGYTF. DNA of the CDR3: TGTGCCAGCAGACTACAGGGGGTACTCTATGGCTACACCTTC.

V is TRBV5-1 and J is TRBJ1-2; D is perhaps TRBD1 (6 bases). This CDR3 comprises 12 residues. CDR1 and CDR2 (germline): SGHRS, YFSETQ. V was shortened by 0 bases and J by 8 bases, with 8 bases between the two germline ends. DNA for the CDR3: TGCGCCAGCAGCTTGGAGGGACACGGCTACACCTTC. Translation: CASSLEGHGYTF.

The chain couples TRBV5-1 to TRBJ2-1; no clear D. In germline, CDR1 is SGHRS, CDR2 YFSETQ. Trimming took off 3 bases at V and 6 bases at J, with 10 bases between the two ends. CDR3 length equals 13 residues. The CDR3 sequence: CASSSPSFNEQFF. CDR3 DNA: TGCGCCAGCAGCTCCCCCAGTTTCAATGAGCAGTTCTTC.

This sequence joins TRBV29-1 and TRBJ2-2; TRBD1 might be the D (5 bases). The germline CDR1 and CDR2 sequences are SQVTM and ANQGSEA. Trimming cost V 4 bases and J 1 base, with 10 bases left between them. The CDR3 length is 14 residues. Here the CDR3 reads CSVVRQGNTGELFF. CDR3 DNA: TGCAGCGTTGTTAGGCAGGGGAACACCGGGGAGCTGTTTTTT.

The genes are TRBV15 and TRBJ1-2; TRBD1 agrees at 8 bases. Germline CDR1 reads LNHNV; CDR2 reads YYDKDF (reference sequence). The CDR3 is 18 amino acids. V was pared by 1 base and J by 0 bases, with 10 bases of the junction left unmatched. In DNA form, the CDR3 reads TGTGCCACCAGCAGAGTGAGTGGGACAGGTGAAACTAACTATGGCTACACCTTC. Its translation is CATSRVSGTGETNYGYTF.

The rearrangement links TRBV19 to TRBJ2-7; D is perhaps TRBD1 (8 bases). Per germline, CDR1 LNHDA and CDR2 SQIVND (reference sequence). The ends were cut back, 8 bases at V and 4 bases at J, with 21 bases in the middle. The CDR3 extends over 15 amino acids. CDR3: CASSHGRDRTYEQYF. The CDR3 DNA reads TGTGCCAGTTCCCATGGGAGGGACAGGACGTACGAGCAGTACTTC.

This clone was counted once. The V call is TRBV9, the J call TRBJ2-7; the match to TRBD2 covers 8 bases. The J segment lost 5 bases and the V segment lost 0 bases, leaving 10 bases of the junction unmatched. The CDR3 loop spans 16 amino acids. Germline-derived CDR1 and CDR2 are SGDLS and YYNGEE. The CDR3 bases are TGTGCCAGCAGCGTAGAGGCGGAGCGGGAGACTAACGAGCAGTACTTC. Translating it yields CASSVEAERETNEQYF.

The chain couples TRBV5-4 to TRBJ2-3, with D unclear. CDR1 and CDR2 (germline): SGHNT, YYREEE (reference sequence). V gave up 3 bases and J gave up 2 bases, with 16 bases separating them. This CDR3 is built from 16 residues. In DNA form, the CDR3 reads TGTGCCAGCAGCTCCCCCGCACTACATTCCACAGATACGCAGTATTTT. Translating gives CASSSPALHSTDTQYF. Combining the CDR3 with reference TRBV5-4 and TRBJ2-3 gives the whole variable domain ETGVTQSPTHLIKTRGQQVTLRCSSQSGHNTVSWYQQALGQGPQFIFQYYREEENGRGNFPPRFSGLQFPNYSSELNVNALELDDSALYLCASSSPALHSTDTQYFGPGTRLTVL.

The chain links TRBV28 to TRBJ1-3; possibly TRBD1 for D (6 bases). The germline V gene has CDR1 MDHEN and CDR2 SYDVKM. The length of the CDR3 is 15 residues. Trimming removed 2 bases from V and 0 bases from J, with 8 bases in between. In nucleotides, the CDR3 is TGTGCCAGCAGTTTAGGACAGTTCTCTGGAAACACCATATATTTT. Translated: CASSLGQFSGNTIYF.

This clone came up a few times. This rearrangement joins TRBV29-1 to TRBJ1-1, with D perhaps TRBD1 (5 bases). CDR1 and CDR2 from the germline V gene are SQVTM and ANQGSEA. Deletions cut 6 bases from V and 3 bases from J, with 8 bases between. This CDR3 is 11 amino acids long. Here the CDR3 reads CSVAGYTEAFF. CDR3 DNA: TGCAGCGTGGCAGGGTACACTGAAGCTTTCTTT.

V gene TRBV19 combines with J gene TRBJ2-3; the D gene is possibly TRBD2 (6 bases). The CDR3 consists of 16 residues. Deletions cut 3 bases from V and 1 base from J, with 14 bases between. In germline, CDR1 is LNHDA, CDR2 SQIVND (reference sequence). The CDR3 nucleotides read TGTGCCAGTAGTATTGGTGTAGCGGAGCGCACAGATACGCAGTATTTT. This sequence encodes CASSIGVAERTDTQYF.

This clone was seen just once. The CDR3: CASRTSKNTEAFF. CDR3 DNA: TGTGCCAGCAGGACTTCTAAGAACACTGAAGCTTTCTTT. The chain employs TRBV2 and TRBJ1-1; no firm D call. Trimming shortened V by 6 bases and J by 1 base, and 9 bases separated the two germline ends. Germline loops: CDR1 SNHLY, CDR2 FYNNEI. CDR3 size: 13 residues.